This T cell receptor beta chain was sequenced in a study of cytomegalovirus exposure and HLA in healthy donors. This CDR3 is built from 14 residues. Trimming removed 4 bases from V and 2 bases from J; junction bases left unmatched: 1. Germline V gene data show CDR1 as SGHRS and CDR2 as YFSETQ. It was with 60 Vbeta and 13 Jbeta primers that the PCR ran. TCRdb's copy holds only in-frame clones and misses some; the assay was immunoSEQ multiplex PCR. Of around 130,000 clones in the sample, just under 75% were seen once. The sample comprised PBMCs. The chain has TRBV5-1 and TRBJ2-1, with 9 positions matching TRBD2. This TCR was sampled from a man aged 35-49 years in good health and CMV-seropositive. CDR3 loop: CASSGTSPYNEQFF. The CDR3 DNA reads TGCGCCAGCAGCGGGACTAGCCCCTACAATGAGCAGTTCTTC.